A selection of T cell receptor beta chains follows, all from one sample in a study of T cells in Graves' hyperthyroidism and ophthalmopathy. TCRdb called the multiplex PCR reads again in MiXCR, with one record for every CDR3 protein. The data contain around 800,000 distinct CDR3 sequences, over 35% of them singletons. The material sequenced was blood. The source is a man aged 18-30 years with Graves' hyperthyroidism. The CDR3 runs from the conserved cysteine through the conserved F or W. Each record gives: J gene, clone size, D gene, V gene, CDR3 protein, CDR3 DNA. A D gene is named only where the DNA matches it firmly. Not every row has a clone size; where given, it reads once, few, many or a size class.

j_call: TRBJ1-5
clone_size: -
d_call: TRBD1
v_call: TRBV19
cdr3_aa: CASSDKTGRPYSNQPQHF
cdr3_nt: TGTGCCAGTAGCGACAAGACAGGGCGGCCTTATAGCAATCAGCCCCAGCATTTT

j_call: TRBJ1-6
clone_size: many
d_call: -
v_call: TRBV12-3/TRBV12-4
cdr3_aa: CASSVRESYNSPLHF
cdr3_nt: TGTGCCAGCAGTGTCAGGGAATCCTATAATTCACCCCTCCACTTT

j_call: TRBJ1-1
clone_size: -
d_call: -
v_call: TRBV20-1
cdr3_aa: CSASADTEAFF
cdr3_nt: TGCAGTGCTAGTGCAGACACCGAAGCTTTCTTT

j_call: TRBJ2-7
clone_size: -
d_call: -
v_call: TRBV9
cdr3_aa: CASGVGTGEQYF
cdr3_nt: TGTGCCAGCGGCGTCGGGACTGGAGAGCAGTACTTC

j_call: TRBJ2-5
clone_size: -
d_call: TRBD1
v_call: TRBV5-1
cdr3_aa: CASSSPSGTGRDETQYF
cdr3_nt: TGCGCCAGCAGCTCACCTTCCGGGACAGGGCGGGATGAGACCCAGTACTTC

j_call: TRBJ1-1
clone_size: -
d_call: -
v_call: TRBV29-1
cdr3_aa: CSVEDLPGSTEAFF
cdr3_nt: TGCAGCGTTGAAGATCTTCCAGGGAGCACTGAAGCTTTCTTT

j_call: TRBJ1-5
clone_size: few
d_call: -
v_call: TRBV18
cdr3_aa: CASSSDGQPQHF
cdr3_nt: TGTGCCAGCTCATCGGACGGACAGCCCCAGCATTTT

j_call: TRBJ2-7
clone_size: few
d_call: -
v_call: TRBV29-1
cdr3_aa: CSVEEFKDGASSYEQYF
cdr3_nt: TGCAGCGTTGAAGAGTTTAAGGACGGTGCGAGCTCCTACGAGCAGTACTTC

j_call: TRBJ2-6
clone_size: few
d_call: TRBD2
v_call: TRBV5-1
cdr3_aa: CASSLGGGGLPGANVLTF
cdr3_nt: TGCGCCAGCAGCTTGGGCGGCGGGGGGCTACCTGGGGCCAACGTCCTGACTTTC

j_call: TRBJ1-6
clone_size: many
d_call: TRBD1
v_call: TRBV12-3/TRBV12-4
cdr3_aa: CASRPGTANNSPLHF
cdr3_nt: TGTGCCAGCAGGCCTGGGACAGCAAATAATTCACCCCTCCACTTT

j_call: TRBJ1-4
clone_size: many
d_call: TRBD1
v_call: TRBV5-1
cdr3_aa: CASSTGQGKEKLFF
cdr3_nt: TGCGCCAGCAGCACCGGACAGGGGAAGGAAAAACTGTTTTTT

j_call: TRBJ1-1
clone_size: -
d_call: -
v_call: TRBV6-6
cdr3_aa: CASRLGHPNTEAFF
cdr3_nt: TGTGCCAGCAGACTCGGACACCCGAACACTGAAGCTTTCTTT

j_call: TRBJ1-2
clone_size: -
d_call: -
v_call: TRBV7-6
cdr3_aa: CASSSSRGAGNTF
cdr3_nt: TGTGCCAGCAGCTCCAGTAGAGGGGCTGGAAACACCTTC

j_call: TRBJ1-2
clone_size: many
d_call: TRBD1
v_call: TRBV29-1
cdr3_aa: CSVEDRGYGYTF
cdr3_nt: TGCAGCGTTGAGGACAGGGGCTATGGCTACACCTTC

j_call: TRBJ1-4
clone_size: -
d_call: TRBD1
v_call: TRBV7-9
cdr3_aa: CASSSFDGQGLLTNEKLFF
cdr3_nt: TGTGCCAGCAGCTCCTTTGATGGACAGGGTCTTCTCACTAATGAAAAACTGTTTTTT

j_call: TRBJ2-6
clone_size: many
d_call: TRBD1
v_call: TRBV15
cdr3_aa: CATSRTGTGANVLTF
cdr3_nt: TGTGCCACCAGCAGGACAGGGACTGGGGCCAACGTCCTGACTTTC

j_call: TRBJ1-6
clone_size: -
d_call: -
v_call: TRBV19
cdr3_aa: CAARRTWSERNNSPLHF
cdr3_nt: TGTGCCGCCAGGCGGACCTGGTCGGAAAGAAATAATTCACCCCTCCACTTT

j_call: TRBJ2-2
clone_size: few
d_call: TRBD1
v_call: TRBV20-1
cdr3_aa: CSATGGNGELFF
cdr3_nt: TGCAGTGCTACAGGGGGTAACGGGGAGCTGTTTTTT

j_call: TRBJ2-7
clone_size: many
d_call: TRBD2
v_call: TRBV24-1
cdr3_aa: CATSDPSGRACYEQYF
cdr3_nt: TGTGCCACCAGTGATCCGAGCGGGAGGGCGTGTTACGAGCAGTACTTC

j_call: TRBJ2-7
clone_size: -
d_call: -
v_call: TRBV7-2
cdr3_aa: CASSSVEEPTYEQYF
cdr3_nt: TGTGCCAGCAGCTCCGTGGAGGAGCCAACCTACGAGCAGTACTTC

j_call: TRBJ2-7
clone_size: many
d_call: -
v_call: TRBV20-1
cdr3_aa: CSALRGGYEQYF
cdr3_nt: TGCAGTGCTTTGAGAGGGGGCTACGAGCAGTACTTC

j_call: TRBJ2-7
clone_size: many
d_call: -
v_call: TRBV25-1
cdr3_aa: CASSLATREQYF
cdr3_nt: TGTGCCAGCAGTCTGGCCACGAGGGAGCAGTACTTC

j_call: TRBJ1-2
clone_size: -
d_call: -
v_call: TRBV7-3
cdr3_aa: CASSLGWTDYGYTF
cdr3_nt: TGTGCCAGCAGCTTAGGCTGGACGGACTATGGCTACACCTTC

j_call: TRBJ1-5
clone_size: few
d_call: TRBD1
v_call: TRBV12-3/TRBV12-4
cdr3_aa: CASSFRGGSNQPQHF
cdr3_nt: TGTGCCAGCAGTTTCAGGGGGGGAAGCAATCAGCCCCAGCATTTT

j_call: TRBJ2-7
clone_size: few
d_call: TRBD1
v_call: TRBV6-1
cdr3_aa: CASRGQGSEQYF
cdr3_nt: TGTGCCAGCAGGGGACAGGGCAGCGAGCAGTACTTC

j_call: TRBJ2-5
clone_size: -
d_call: -
v_call: TRBV7-2
cdr3_aa: CASSATGVGETQYF
cdr3_nt: TGTGCCAGCAGCGCGACGGGGGTAGGGGAGACCCAGTACTTC

j_call: TRBJ1-5
clone_size: few
d_call: TRBD1
v_call: TRBV19
cdr3_aa: CASSISDRGYNQPQHF
cdr3_nt: TGTGCCAGTAGTATAAGTGACAGGGGATACAATCAGCCCCAGCATTTT

j_call: TRBJ1-5
clone_size: few
d_call: -
v_call: TRBV20-1
cdr3_aa: CSAPGRGNQPQHF
cdr3_nt: TGCAGTGCTCCAGGCCGGGGCAATCAGCCCCAGCATTTT

j_call: TRBJ1-1
clone_size: few
d_call: -
v_call: TRBV5-1
cdr3_aa: CASSSPGHHTEAFF
cdr3_nt: TGCGCCAGCAGCTCCCCGGGACACCACACTGAAGCTTTCTTT